This TCR beta chain appears in the sequencing data of a study of T cell repertoires in aging, cancer and after chemotherapy. Study summary: Donor ages fell into six groups from 30 or younger up to 70 or older. Paired samples before and after chemotherapy came from chronic lymphocytic leukemia patients on fludarabine- or bendamustine-based regimens. Findings and limits, study-wide: Across the chemotherapy interval, each cancer cohort showed higher median generation probability, suggesting thymic rebound.

Comments on this clonotype: Its antigen is unknown.

Rearranged V-D-J TRB sequences were amplified with a mixed TRB-A/B primer pool. TCRdb independently ran MiXCR on the multiplex PCR reads; one entry per CDR3 protein. The table lists around 1,300 distinct CDR3 sequences, about three fifths of them singletons. The template was genomic DNA from peripheral blood, not RNA. Germline CDR1 and CDR2: MNHNY and SVGAGI (reference sequence). V lost 5 bases, J lost 5 bases, and 12 bases lay in between. This CDR3 spans 14 amino acids. The receptor comes from a human donor with a blood cancer. The rearrangement joins TRBV6-6 to TRBJ1-4; D is unresolved. The sample was blood. CDR3 DNA sequence: TGTGCCAGCAGTGAGCTTAGGTCAAATGAAAAACTGTTTTTT. It yields the protein CASSELRSNEKLFF.